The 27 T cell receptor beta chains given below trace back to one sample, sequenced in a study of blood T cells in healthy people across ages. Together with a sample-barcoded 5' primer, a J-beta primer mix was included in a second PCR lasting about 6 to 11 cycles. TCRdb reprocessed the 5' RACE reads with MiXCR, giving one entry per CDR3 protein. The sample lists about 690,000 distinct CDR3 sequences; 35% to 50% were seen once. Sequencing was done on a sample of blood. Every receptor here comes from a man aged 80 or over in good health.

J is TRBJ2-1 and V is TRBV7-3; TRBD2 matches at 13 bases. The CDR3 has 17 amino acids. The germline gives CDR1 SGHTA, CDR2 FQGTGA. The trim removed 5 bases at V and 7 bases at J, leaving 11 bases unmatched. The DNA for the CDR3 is TGTGCCAGCAGCCTAAGCGGGACTAGCGGGATAGGTAATGAGCAGTTCTTC. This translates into CASSLSGTSGIGNEQFF. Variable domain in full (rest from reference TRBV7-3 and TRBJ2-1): GAGVSQTPSNKVTEKGKYVELRCDPISGHTALYWYRQSLGQGPEFLIYFQGTGAADDSGLPNDRFFAVRPEGSVSTLKIQRTERGDSAVYLCASSLSGTSGIGNEQFFGPGTRLTVL.

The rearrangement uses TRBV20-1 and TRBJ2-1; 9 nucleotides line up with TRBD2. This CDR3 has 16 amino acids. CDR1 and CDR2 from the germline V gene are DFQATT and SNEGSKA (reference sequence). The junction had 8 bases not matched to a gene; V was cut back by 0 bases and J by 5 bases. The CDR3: CSARDPRTSADNEQFF. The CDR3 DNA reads TGCAGTGCTAGAGATCCTAGGACTAGCGCCGACAATGAGCAGTTCTTC.

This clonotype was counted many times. CDR3 amino acids: CASSSSTGGLETQYF. CDR3 coding DNA: TGTGCCAGCAGCTCATCGACGGGTGGGCTGGAGACCCAGTACTTC. The V gene is TRBV6-6, the J gene TRBJ2-5, with D unresolved. The CDR3 contains 15 residues. Germline V gene lookup returns CDR1 MNHNY and CDR2 SVGAGI (reference sequence). V was shortened by 6 bases and J by 5 bases, with 19 bases between the two germline ends.

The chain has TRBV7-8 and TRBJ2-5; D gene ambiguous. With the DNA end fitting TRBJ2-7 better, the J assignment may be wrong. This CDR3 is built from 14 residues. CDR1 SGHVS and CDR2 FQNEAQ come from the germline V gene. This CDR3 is CASSVEIFPYEQYF. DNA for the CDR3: TGTGCCAGCAGCGTCGAGATATTCCCCTACGAGCAGTACTTC.

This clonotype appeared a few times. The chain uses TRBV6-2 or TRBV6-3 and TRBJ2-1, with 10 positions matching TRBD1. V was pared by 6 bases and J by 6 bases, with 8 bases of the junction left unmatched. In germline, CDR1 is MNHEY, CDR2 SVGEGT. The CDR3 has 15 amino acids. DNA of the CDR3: TGTGCCAGCAGCAAGACAGGGGGCGCGGTCAATGAGCAGTTCTTC. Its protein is CASSKTGGAVNEQFF.

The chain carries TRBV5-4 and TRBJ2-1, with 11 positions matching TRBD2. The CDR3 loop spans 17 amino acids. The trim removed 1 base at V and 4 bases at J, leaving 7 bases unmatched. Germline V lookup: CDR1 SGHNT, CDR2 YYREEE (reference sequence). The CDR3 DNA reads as TGTGCCAGCAGCTTGATCCTAGCGGGGGGACCTTACAATGAGCAGTTCTTC. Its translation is CASSLILAGGPYNEQFF.

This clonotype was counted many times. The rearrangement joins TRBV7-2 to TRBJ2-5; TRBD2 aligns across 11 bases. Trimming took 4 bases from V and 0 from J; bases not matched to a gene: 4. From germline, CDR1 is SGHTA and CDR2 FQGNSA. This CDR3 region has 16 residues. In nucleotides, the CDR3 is TGTGCCAGCAGCTCAACTAGCGGGGGCTACCAAGAGACCCAGTACTTC. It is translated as CASSSTSGGYQETQYF.

CDR3 sequence: CASSFAVNEKLFF. The CDR3 DNA sequence: TGTGCCAGCAGTTTTGCCGTTAATGAAAAACTGTTTTTT. The chain links TRBV28 to TRBJ1-4; D is undetermined. This CDR3 has 13 residues. Germline V gives CDR1 MDHEN, CDR2 SYDVKM. V was clipped by 3 bases and J by 4 bases, with 6 bases between them. The full variable domain, completed using reference TRBV28 and TRBJ1-4, is DVKVTQSSRYLVKRTGEKVFLECVQDMDHENMFWYRQDPGLGLRLIYFSYDVKMKEKGDIPEGYSVSREKKERFSLILESASTNQTSMYLCASSFAVNEKLFFGSGTQLSVL.

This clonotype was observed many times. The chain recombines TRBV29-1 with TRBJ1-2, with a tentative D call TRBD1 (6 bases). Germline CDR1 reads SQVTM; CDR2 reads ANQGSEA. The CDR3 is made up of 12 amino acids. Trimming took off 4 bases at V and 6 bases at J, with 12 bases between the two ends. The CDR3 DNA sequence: TGCAGCGTTGGCGGGACATCCAATGGCTACACCTTC. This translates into CSVGGTSNGYTF.

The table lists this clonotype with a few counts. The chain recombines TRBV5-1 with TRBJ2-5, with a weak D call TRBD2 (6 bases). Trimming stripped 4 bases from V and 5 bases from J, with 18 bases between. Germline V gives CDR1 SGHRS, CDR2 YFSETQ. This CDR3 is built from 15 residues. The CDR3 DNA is TGCGCCAGCAGCACCAGGGTGGGAGGAGGGGAGACCCAGTACTTC. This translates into CASSTRVGGGETQYF.

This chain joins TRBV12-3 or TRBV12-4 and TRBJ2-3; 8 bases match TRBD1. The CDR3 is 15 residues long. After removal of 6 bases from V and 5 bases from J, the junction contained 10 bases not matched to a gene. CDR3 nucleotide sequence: TGTGCCAGCAGACCTTCGGACAGGGCCGGAGATACGCAGTATTTT. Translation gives CASRPSDRAGDTQYF.

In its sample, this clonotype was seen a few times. CDR3 coding DNA: TGTGCCAGCAGCCAGAGGGGACTAAGAGAAGCCCAGTACTTC. Translating gives CASSQRGLREAQYF. The chain links TRBV3-1 to TRBJ2-5; 7 bases fit TRBD2. Germline V gene lookup returns CDR1 LGHDT and CDR2 YNNKEL (reference sequence). The length of the CDR3 is 14 residues. V gave up 3 bases and J gave up 9 bases; unmatched junction bases: 10.

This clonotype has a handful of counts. The CDR3 DNA follows: TGTGCCAGCAGTATTCGGACGTTGAACACTGAAGCTTTCTTT. Its protein is CASSIRTLNTEAFF. The V call is TRBV6-1, the J call TRBJ1-1, with D uncertain. The V and J ends lost 5 bases and 0 bases respectively, with 10 bases between them. The germline gives CDR1 MNHNS, CDR2 SASEGT. The CDR3 consists of 14 residues.

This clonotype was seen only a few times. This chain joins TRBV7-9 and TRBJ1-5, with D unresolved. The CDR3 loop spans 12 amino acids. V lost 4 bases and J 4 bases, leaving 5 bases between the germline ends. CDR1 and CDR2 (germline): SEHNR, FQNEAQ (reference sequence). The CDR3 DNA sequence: TGTGCCAGCAGCTCAGTTAATCAGCCCCAGCATTTT. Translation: CASSSVNQPQHF.

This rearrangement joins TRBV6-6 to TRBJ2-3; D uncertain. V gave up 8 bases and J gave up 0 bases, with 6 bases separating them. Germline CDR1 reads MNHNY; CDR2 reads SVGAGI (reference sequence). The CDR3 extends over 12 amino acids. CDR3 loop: CASLDSTDTQYF. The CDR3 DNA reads TGTGCCAGCCTGGACAGCACAGATACGCAGTATTTT.

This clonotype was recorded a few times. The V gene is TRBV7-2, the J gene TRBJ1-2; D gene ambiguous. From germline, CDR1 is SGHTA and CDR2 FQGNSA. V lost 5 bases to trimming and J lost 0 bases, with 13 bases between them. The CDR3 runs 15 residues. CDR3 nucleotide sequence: TGTGCCAGCAGCCCCAGCCGGGGTACTAACTATGGCTACACCTTC. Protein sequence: CASSPSRGTNYGYTF.

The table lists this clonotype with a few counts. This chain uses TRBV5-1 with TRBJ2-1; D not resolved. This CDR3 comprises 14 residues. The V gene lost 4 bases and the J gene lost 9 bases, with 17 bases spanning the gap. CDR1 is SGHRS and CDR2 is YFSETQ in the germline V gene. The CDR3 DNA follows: TGCGCCAGCAGCGTGGAAATAGGATTGGGTGAGCAGTTCTTC. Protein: CASSVEIGLGEQFF.

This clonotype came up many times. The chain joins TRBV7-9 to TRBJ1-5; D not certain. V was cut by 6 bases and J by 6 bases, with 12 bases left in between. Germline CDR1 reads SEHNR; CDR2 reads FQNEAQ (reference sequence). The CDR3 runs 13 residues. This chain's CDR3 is CASSISSSQPQHF. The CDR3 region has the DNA TGTGCCAGCAGTATTTCTTCGAGTCAGCCCCAGCATTTT.

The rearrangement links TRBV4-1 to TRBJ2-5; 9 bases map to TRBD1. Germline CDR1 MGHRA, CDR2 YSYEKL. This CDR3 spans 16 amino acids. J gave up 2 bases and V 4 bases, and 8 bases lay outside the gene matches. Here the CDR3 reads CASSPGGQGGQETQYF. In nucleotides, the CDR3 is TGCGCCAGCAGCCCCGGGGGACAGGGAGGACAAGAGACCCAGTACTTC.

The CDR3 protein is CATSDSAGGLNNEQFF. CDR3 DNA sequence: TGTGCCACCAGTGATTCTGCCGGGGGTTTGAACAATGAGCAGTTCTTC. The V gene is TRBV24-1, the J gene TRBJ2-1; D is perhaps TRBD2 (6 bases). The germline V gene encodes CDR1 KGHDR and CDR2 SFDVKD. The germline V and J ends were trimmed by 2 bases and 5 bases, with 15 bases remaining between them. The CDR3 is 16 amino acids.

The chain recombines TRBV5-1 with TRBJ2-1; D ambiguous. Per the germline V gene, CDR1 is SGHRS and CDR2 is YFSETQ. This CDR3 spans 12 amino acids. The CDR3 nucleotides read TGCACGCTAGGACCGCGTTGGTCTGGGCAGTTCTTC. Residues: CTLGPRWSGQFF.

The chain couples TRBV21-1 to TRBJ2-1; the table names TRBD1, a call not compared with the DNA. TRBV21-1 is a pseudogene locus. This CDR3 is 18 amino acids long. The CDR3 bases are TGTGCCAGCAGCAAAAAAGGGCCGGGGGACAGGGGGATCAATGAGCAGTTCTTC. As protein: CASSKKGPGDRGINEQFF.

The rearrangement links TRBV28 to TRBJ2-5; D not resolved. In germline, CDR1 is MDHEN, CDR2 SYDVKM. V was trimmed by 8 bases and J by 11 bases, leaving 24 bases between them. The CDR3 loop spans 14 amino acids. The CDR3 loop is CASSQRRSRDEQYF. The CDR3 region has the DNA TGTGCCAGCTCCCAGCGAAGGAGTAGGGATGAGCAGTACTTC.

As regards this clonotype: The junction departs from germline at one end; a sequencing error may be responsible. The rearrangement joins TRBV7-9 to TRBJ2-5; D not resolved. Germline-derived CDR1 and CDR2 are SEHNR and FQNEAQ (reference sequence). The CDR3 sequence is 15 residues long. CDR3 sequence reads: CASSLAAGHQGTQYF. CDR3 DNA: TGTGCCAGCAGCTTAGCGGCAGGCCACCAAGGGACCCAGTACTTC. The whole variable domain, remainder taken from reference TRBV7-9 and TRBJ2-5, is DTGVSQNPRHKITKRGQNVTFRCDPISEHNRLYWYRQTLGQGPEFLTYFQNEAQLEKSRLLSDRFSAERPKGSFSTLEIQRTEQGDSAMYLCASSLAAGHQGTQYFGPGTRLLVL.

The CDR3 sequence is CASSLTGLSYEQFF. The CDR3 nucleotides are TGTGCCAGCAGCCTGACGGGTCTCTCCTACGAGCAGTTCTTC. The chain combines TRBV7-6 with TRBJ2-1; D remains ambiguous. CDR3 length equals 14 residues. In germline, CDR1 is SGHVS, CDR2 FNYEAQ. The germline V and J ends were trimmed by 5 bases and 10 bases, with 18 bases remaining between them.

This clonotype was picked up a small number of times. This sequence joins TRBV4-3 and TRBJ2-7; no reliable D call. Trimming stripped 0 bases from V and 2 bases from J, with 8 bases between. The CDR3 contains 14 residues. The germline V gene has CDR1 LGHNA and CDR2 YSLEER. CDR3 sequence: CASSQDVKTYEQYF. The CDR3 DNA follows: TGCGCCAGCAGCCAAGATGTAAAGACCTACGAGCAGTACTTC.

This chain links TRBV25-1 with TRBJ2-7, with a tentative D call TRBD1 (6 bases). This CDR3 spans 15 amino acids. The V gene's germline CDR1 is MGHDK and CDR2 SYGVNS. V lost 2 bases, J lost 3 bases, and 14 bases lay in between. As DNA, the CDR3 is TGTGCCAGCAGTGAAATCCTGACAGGCTACTACGAGCAGTACTTC. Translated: CASSEILTGYYEQYF.